The 20 T cell receptor beta chains given below trace back to one sample, sequenced in a study of metastatic and nonmetastatic thyroid tumors. Among the patients, none had received any treatment before thyroid surgery. TCRdb reprocessed the PCR reads using MiXCR. Found here are approximately 15,000 clones, about 4% of them singletons; the top ten hold 23%. The sequenced material came from tumor tissue. The receptors originated from a female donor with papillary thyroid cancer or a benign thyroid nodule (not recorded which). Some clones in this sample may be carry-over from other donors' samples.

This clone showed up just a few times. The chain combines TRBV6-1 with TRBJ1-2; D is possibly TRBD1 (6 bases). Germline V gene data show CDR1 as MNHNS and CDR2 as SASEGT. V dropped 9 bases and J dropped 11 bases, with 16 bases sitting between them. The CDR3 contains 11 residues. CDR3 sequence: CASIGGQGYTF. The CDR3 bases are TGTGCCAGTATCGGGGGGCAAGGTTACACCTTC.

This clone occurred a few times. This rearrangement joins TRBV4-2 to TRBJ2-3; TRBD1 matches 7 bases. CDR3 length: 15 residues. Germline CDR1 reads LGHNA; CDR2 reads YNFKEQ. Germline trimming cut 4 bases from V and 1 base from J; bases unmatched to any gene: 5. The CDR3 DNA is TGTGCCAGCAGCCCTGGACAGGTACGCACAGATACGCAGTATTTT. Translation: CASSPGQVRTDTQYF.

This sequence joins TRBV28 and TRBJ1-6; TRBD1 aligns across 7 bases. The germline V gene encodes CDR1 MDHEN and CDR2 SYDVKM. This CDR3 contains 13 residues. V lost 4 bases to trimming and J lost 8 bases; unmatched junction nucleotides: 2. The CDR3 loop is CASSSGQYSPLHF. CDR3 DNA sequence: TGTGCCAGCAGTTCGGGACAGTATTCACCCCTCCACTTT.

This sequence joins TRBV5-1 and TRBJ2-1; TRBD2 agrees at 14 bases. The CDR3 loop spans 16 amino acids. The V gene end was trimmed by 0 bases and the J gene end by 7 bases; junction bases not matched to a gene: 3. The germline V gene encodes CDR1 SGHRS and CDR2 YFSETQ. This CDR3 is CASSLGTSGGWNEQFF. CDR3 DNA: TGCGCCAGCAGCTTGGGGACTAGCGGGGGGTGGAATGAGCAGTTCTTC.

This clone is labeled medium-sized. The chain joins TRBV19 to TRBJ1-1, with D hard to call. Trimming stripped 3 bases from V and 2 bases from J, with 10 bases between. The germline CDR1 and CDR2 sequences are LNHDA and SQIVND (reference sequence). The CDR3 length is 14 residues. CDR3 region: CASSILGLNTEAFF. CDR3 sequence (DNA): TGTGCCAGTAGTATTCTCGGGCTAAACACTGAAGCTTTCTTT.

This clone turned up a few times. This sequence joins TRBV6-1 and TRBJ2-1; TRBD2 aligns across 9 bases. J gave up 7 bases and V 8 bases, and 12 bases lay outside the gene matches. Germline assignment: CDR1 MNHNS and CDR2 SASEGT. This CDR3 has 15 residues. The CDR3 DNA reads TGTGCCAGCTCGGTTAGCGGGAGTTCCAGTAATGAGCAGTTCTTC. It encodes CASSVSGSSSNEQFF.

The V and J genes are TRBV28 and TRBJ2-7; 9 nucleotides line up with TRBD2. In germline, CDR1 is MDHEN, CDR2 SYDVKM. V dropped 5 bases and J dropped 2; count of bases not matched to a gene: 10. The CDR3 has 16 amino acids. CDR3 bases: TGTGCCAGCAGTACTACTAGCGGGCCAACTGCCTACGAGCAGTACTTC. Translated, it gives CASSTTSGPTAYEQYF. The full variable domain, rest sourced from reference TRBV28 and TRBJ2-7, is DVKVTQSSRYLVKRTGEKVFLECVQDMDHENMFWYRQDPGLGLRLIYFSYDVKMKEKGDIPEGYSVSREKKERFSLILESASTNQTSMYLCASSTTSGPTAYEQYFGPGTRLTVT.

Notes on this clone: A read error is possible here, since a much larger clone lies one base away. Distinct nucleotide sequences in the sample also encode this CDR3. V usage is TRBV6-1 and J usage is TRBJ1-2; D not resolved. The CDR3 consists of 11 residues. Germline-derived CDR1 and CDR2 are MNHNS and SASEGT. DNA for the CDR3: TGTGCTAGCGGCGGCAGCTATGGCTACACCTTC. This gives the protein CASGGSYGYTF.

The chain carries TRBV4-1 and TRBJ1-5, with D hard to call. Germline loops: CDR1 MGHRA, CDR2 YSYEKL. V lost 1 base and J lost 1, with 8 bases in between. This CDR3 comprises 15 residues. The CDR3 DNA reads TGCGCCAGCAGCCAAGTTCAGCCAAGCAATCAGCCCCAGCATTTT. Residues: CASSQVQPSNQPQHF.

This clone was observed a few times. The V and J genes are TRBV7-7 and TRBJ2-7; D is perhaps TRBD1 (5 bases). The CDR3 has 13 residues. Trimming cost V 5 bases and J 4 bases, with 12 bases left between them. Germline V lookup: CDR1 SSHAT, CDR2 FNYEAQ (reference sequence). DNA of the CDR3: TGTGCCAGCAGCCCCCGCCAGGGTTACGAGCAGTACTTC. Translating gives CASSPRQGYEQYF.

This clone appeared a few times. J is TRBJ2-7 and V is TRBV2; D may be TRBD1 (6 bases). The germline V and J ends were trimmed by 6 bases and 0 bases, with 15 bases remaining between them. Per germline, CDR1 SNHLY and CDR2 FYNNEI. The CDR3 length is 15 residues. This CDR3 is CASRDPGTNSYEQYF. The CDR3 DNA sequence: TGTGCCAGCAGGGATCCCGGGACAAACTCCTACGAGCAGTACTTC. Based on the CDR3 plus reference TRBV2 and TRBJ2-7, the full variable domain is EPEVTQTPSHQVTQMGQEVILRCVPISNHLYFYWYRQILGQKVEFLVSFYNNEISEKSEIFDDQFSVERPDGSNFTLKIRSTKLEDSAMYFCASRDPGTNSYEQYFGPGTRLTVT.

The V call is TRBV5-1, the J call TRBJ2-1, with 9 bases aligning to TRBD2. CDR1 is SGHRS, CDR2 YFSETQ, per germline. The CDR3 contains 15 residues. With 4 bases clipped from V and 8 bases from J, the junction kept 10 bases outside the gene matches. CDR3 region: CASSPGLAGSYEQFF. The CDR3 region has the DNA TGCGCCAGCAGCCCGGGGCTAGCGGGAAGCTATGAGCAGTTCTTC.

This clone was seen a handful of times. Given a much more abundant clone one base away, this may be a read error. This CDR3 is also generated by other DNA sequences in the sample. The J gene is TRBJ2-3, the V gene TRBV5-4; 10 bases are shared with TRBD2. The length of the CDR3 is 15 residues. The V gene's germline CDR1 is SGHNT and CDR2 YYREEE (reference sequence). V was clipped by 1 base and J by 4 bases; unmatched bases: 3. The CDR3 region has the DNA TGTGCCAGCAGCTTGCGTCTAGCGGGGGCAGATACGCAGTATTTT. It codes for CASSLRLAGADTQYF. Filled out from reference TRBV5-4 and TRBJ2-3, the complete variable domain reads ETGVTQSPTHLIKTRGQQVTLRCSSQSGHNTVSWYQQALGQGPQFIFQYYREEENGRGNFPPRFSGLQFPNYSSELNVNALELDDSALYLCASSLRLAGADTQYFGPGTRLTVL.

This clone has ten or more counts. The chain is built from TRBV6-4 and TRBJ2-2; the D gene is possibly TRBD2 (6 bases). This CDR3 contains 15 residues. Germline V gene sequence: CDR1 MRHNA, CDR2 SNTAGT. V was clipped by 0 bases and J by 1 base, with 6 bases between them. Written as DNA, the CDR3 is TGTGCCAGCAGTGACTCTAGCGGGAACACCGGGGAGCTGTTTTTT. Protein: CASSDSSGNTGELFF.

In its sample, this clone was seen many times. The V and J genes are TRBV19 and TRBJ1-6; D not resolved. Germline V gene sequence: CDR1 LNHDA, CDR2 SQIVND (reference sequence). The CDR3 totals 17 residues. V was clipped by 6 bases and J by 0 bases, with 15 bases between them. CDR3 DNA sequence: TGTGCCAGTAGCAAAGACGGCCCGAGCTCCTATAATTCACCCCTCCACTTT. Encoded protein: CASSKDGPSSYNSPLHF.

The chain employs TRBV29-1 and TRBJ2-7, with 8 bases identical to TRBD1. The junction had 6 bases not matched to a gene; V was cut back by 5 bases and J by 9 bases. Per the germline V gene, CDR1 is SQVTM and CDR2 is ANQGSEA. This CDR3 contains 11 residues. CDR3 nucleotide sequence: TGCAGCGTTACCACAGGGGGTGCGCAGTACTTC. Translated, it gives CSVTTGGAQYF.

This clone was found many times. V usage is TRBV12-3 or TRBV12-4 and J usage is TRBJ2-1; 8 bases map to TRBD2. The CDR3 runs 15 residues. J lost 8 bases, V lost 5 bases, and 11 bases had no gene match. The CDR3 loop reads CASSPQAGVSDEQFF. The CDR3 nucleotides read TGTGCCAGCAGTCCGCAAGCGGGAGTCTCGGATGAGCAGTTCTTC.

V is TRBV6-1 and J is TRBJ1-2; the D gene is possibly TRBD1 (6 bases). The germline CDR1 and CDR2 sequences are MNHNS and SASEGT. This CDR3 has 14 amino acids. V was shortened by 6 bases and J by 3 bases, with 14 bases between the two germline ends. The CDR3 coding sequence is TGTGCCAGCAGGTCCTTACAGGGTTACTATGGCTACACCTTC. Its translation is CASRSLQGYYGYTF.

V gene TRBV7-2 combines with J gene TRBJ2-3; possibly TRBD2 for D (6 bases). V dropped 8 bases and J dropped 4 bases, with 13 bases sitting between them. There are 13 residues in the CDR3. Germline-derived CDR1 and CDR2 are SGHTA and FQGNSA. The CDR3 nucleotides read TGTGCCAGCGGTGGCGGGAACGCAGATACGCAGTATTTT. Residues: CASGGGNADTQYF.

This clone was counted a few times. The genes are TRBV6-2 or TRBV6-3 and TRBJ1-5, with D uncertain. Deletions cut 6 bases from V and 3 bases from J, with 12 bases between. Germline loops: CDR1 MNHEY, CDR2 SVGEGT. The CDR3 has 14 amino acids. In DNA, the CDR3 is TGTGCCAGCAGCCCGTCGGCAAACAATCAGCCCCAGCATTTT. Translation: CASSPSANNQPQHF.